This TCR beta chain originates from a study of cytomegalovirus exposure and HLA in healthy donors. Findings and limits, study-wide: TCR beta V segments were, for the most part, productive about 87% or about 30% of the time in an earlier analysis.

As to this clone: The antigen remains unidentified.

The PCR ran on 60 Vbeta and 13 Jbeta primers. This table comes from immunoSEQ multiplex PCR, and its TCRdb copy is limited to in-frame clones, with some not included. Here the sample spans around 200,000 clones, 70% to 80% being singletons. The origin of this receptor is a girl between 2 and 10 years old in good health and CMV-seronegative. What was sequenced was PBMCs.

The CDR3 loop reads CASSQNPGLAAFNEQFF. Written as DNA, the CDR3 is TGCGCCAGCAGCCAAAATCCGGGACTAGCAGCCTTCAATGAGCAGTTCTTC. The chain recombines TRBV4-1 with TRBJ2-1, with TRBD2 matching 9 bases. Germline CDR1 MGHRA, CDR2 YSYEKL. V shed 2 bases, J shed 6 bases, and the junction held 11 bases outside the gene matches. CDR3 length equals 17 residues.